The 18 T cell receptor beta chains in this list originate from one sample, sequenced in a study of blood T cell repertoires in COVID-19. Using immunoSEQ multiplex PCR, the repertoire was profiled, and TCRdb retains in-frame clones only, with some absent. This table holds about 400,000 clones, 88% found once. The sequencing input was PBMCs or T cells enriched from blood (not recorded which). These TCRs come from a woman between 35 and 50 years old with acute COVID-19.

The rearrangement joins TRBV12-1 to TRBJ1-1; the D segment call TRBD1 is taken from the table without a DNA check. TRBV12-1 is a documented pseudogene. This CDR3 has 16 residues. The CDR3 spells CASSLPPGQEGAEAFF. CDR3 nucleotide sequence: TGTGCCAGCAGCCTCCCCCCGGGACAGGAGGGCGCTGAAGCTTTCTTT.

The rearrangement uses TRBV11-2 and TRBJ1-1, with D unresolved. The CDR3 spans 13 residues. The V gene's germline CDR1 is SGHAT and CDR2 FQNNGV. V dropped 6 bases and J dropped 0 bases, with 8 bases sitting between them. The CDR3 coding sequence is TGTGCCAGCAGTAGAGCCTTGAACACTGAAGCTTTCTTT. Encoded protein: CASSRALNTEAFF.

This rearrangement joins TRBV24-1 to TRBJ1-5, with a tentative D call TRBD1 (5 bases). The CDR3 runs 16 residues. Trimming took off 0 bases at V and 6 bases at J, with 14 bases between the two ends. Germline CDR1 reads KGHDR; CDR2 reads SFDVKD. The CDR3 bases are TGTGCCACCAGTGATTTGTTTTCAGGCGGGGGTCAGCCCCAGCATTTT. It encodes CATSDLFSGGGQPQHF.

This clone turned up a few times. The same CDR3 is also encoded by other DNA sequences in this sample. The chain has TRBV11-2 and TRBJ1-2; 7 positions match TRBD1. The CDR3 extends over 15 amino acids. CDR1 SGHAT and CDR2 FQNNGV come from the germline V gene. The V gene end was trimmed by 2 bases and the J gene end by 1 base; junction bases not matched to a gene: 4. CDR3 sequence (DNA): TGTGCCAGCAGCTTAAGAGGGGGCGGTAACTATGGCTACACCTTC. This translates into CASSLRGGGNYGYTF.

The gene calls are TRBV7-8 and TRBJ2-7; 10 bases line up with TRBD1. The CDR3 is made up of 15 amino acids. Trimming removed 10 bases from V and 3 bases from J; junction bases left unmatched: 12. Per the germline V gene, CDR1 is SGHVS and CDR2 is FQNEAQ. The CDR3 DNA follows: TGTGCCACAGCTTGGGGTGGGACAGGGGACTACGAGCAGTACTTC. Its translation is CATAWGGTGDYEQYF.

The chain carries TRBV15 and TRBJ1-4; D not resolved. Germline CDR1 is LNHNV and CDR2 is YYDKDF (reference sequence). The CDR3 extends over 11 amino acids. The V and J ends lost 5 bases and 8 bases respectively, with 6 bases between them. In DNA, the CDR3 is TGTGCCACCAGCGCGGGGGAAAAACTGTTTTTT. Translated: CATSAGEKLFF.

This chain uses TRBV10-3 with TRBJ1-1; perhaps TRBD1 as D (5 bases). Trimming pared 6 bases from V and 0 bases from J, leaving 14 bases between. The CDR3 spans 15 residues. The germline CDR1 and CDR2 sequences are ENHRY and SYGVKD. The CDR3 bases are TGTGCCATCAGACAGGCTATTAGTATGAACACTGAAGCTTTCTTT. Its translation is CAIRQAISMNTEAFF.

The V and J genes are TRBV28 and TRBJ1-2; D is perhaps TRBD1 (5 bases). The length of the CDR3 is 13 residues. V was trimmed by 6 bases and J by 4 bases, leaving 12 bases between them. Per germline, CDR1 MDHEN and CDR2 SYDVKM. The CDR3 nucleotides read TGTGCCAGCAGCGACCTGGGGGGCTATGGCTACACCTTC. Translating gives CASSDLGGYGYTF.

The chain recombines TRBV5-6 with TRBJ1-5; TRBD1 agrees at 10 bases. Germline V lookup: CDR1 SGHDT, CDR2 YYEEEE. The CDR3 has 15 amino acids. The junction had 3 bases not matched to a gene; V was cut back by 4 bases and J by 2 bases. CDR3 nucleotide sequence: TGTGCCAGCAGCGGTGGGACAGGGGGCAATCAGCCCCAGCATTTT. It encodes CASSGGTGGNQPQHF.

This chain joins TRBV19 and TRBJ1-1; 10 nucleotides match TRBD1. After removal of 5 bases from V and 5 bases from J, the junction contained 11 bases not matched to a gene. The CDR3 consists of 16 residues. Germline V gene data show CDR1 as LNHDA and CDR2 as SQIVND (reference sequence). In DNA, the CDR3 is TGTGCCAGTAGTCTTCCCCCGGGACAGGGGAGGACTGAAGCTTTCTTT. Translated: CASSLPPGQGRTEAFF.

This clone appeared a single time. This chain uses TRBV6-1 with TRBJ2-3, with 9 positions matching TRBD2. The CDR3 covers 16 residues. The V gene end was trimmed by 3 bases and the J gene end by 4 bases; junction bases not matched to a gene: 8. The V gene's germline CDR1 is MNHNS and CDR2 SASEGT. The CDR3 here is CASSEGSGGRADTQYF. DNA for the CDR3: TGTGCCAGCAGTGAGGGTAGCGGGGGACGTGCAGATACGCAGTATTTT.

This clone was picked up one time. The V and J genes are TRBV27 and TRBJ2-5, with a weak D call TRBD1 (6 bases). The germline V and J ends were trimmed by 0 bases and 5 bases, with 10 bases remaining between them. CDR1 is MNHEY, CDR2 SMNVEV, per germline (reference sequence). This CDR3 contains 14 residues. The CDR3 loop is CASSLSGATETQYF. DNA of the CDR3: TGTGCCAGCAGTTTATCGGGGGCCACGGAGACCCAGTACTTC.

The chain joins TRBV18 to TRBJ2-2; D unresolved. Germline V lookup: CDR1 KGHSH, CDR2 LQKENI. This CDR3 comprises 14 residues. V gave up 3 bases and J gave up 2 bases, with 7 bases separating them. CDR3: CASSPTRNTGELFF. The CDR3 region has the DNA TGTGCCAGCTCACCTACACGAAACACCGGGGAGCTGTTTTTT.

V usage is TRBV19 and J usage is TRBJ2-3, with D possibly TRBD1 on 6 matching bases. CDR1 is LNHDA, CDR2 SQIVND, per germline (reference sequence). The CDR3 loop spans 17 amino acids. The V and J ends lost 10 bases and 0 bases respectively, with 23 bases between them. CDR3 coding DNA: TGTGCCATAGTAACACCCCCCAGGGGTTGGAGCACAGATACGCAGTATTTT. Protein sequence: CAIVTPPRGWSTDTQYF. Based on the CDR3 plus reference TRBV19 and TRBJ2-3, the full variable domain is DGGITQSPKYLFRKEGQNVTLSCEQNLNHDAMYWYRQDPGQGLRLIYYSQIVNDFQKGDIAEGYSVSREKKESFPLTVTSAQKNPTAFYLCAIVTPPRGWSTDTQYFGPGTRLTVL.

This CDR3 reads CASSMGASNYGYTF. The CDR3 region has the DNA TGTGCCAGCAGCATGGGGGCTTCTAACTATGGCTACACCTTC. The chain is built from TRBV5-4 and TRBJ1-2, with D maybe TRBD1 (6 bases). This CDR3 comprises 14 residues. Trimming stripped 4 bases from V and 0 bases from J, with 10 bases between. CDR1 is SGHNT, CDR2 YYREEE, per germline (reference sequence). The full variable domain, with the rest looked up from reference TRBV5-4 and TRBJ1-2, is ETGVTQSPTHLIKTRGQQVTLRCSSQSGHNTVSWYQQALGQGPQFIFQYYREEENGRGNFPPRFSGLQFPNYSSELNVNALELDDSALYLCASSMGASNYGYTFGSGTRLTVV.

The chain joins TRBV3-1 (or the pseudogene TRBV3-2) to TRBJ2-7, with 8 nucleotides matching TRBD2. V gave up 0 bases and J gave up 6 bases; unmatched junction bases: 4. Germline assignment: CDR1 LGHDT and CDR2 YNNKEL (reference sequence). CDR3 length: 14 residues. The CDR3 spells CASSQEPGLGEQYF. For the CDR3, the DNA is TGTGCCAGCAGCCAAGAGCCGGGACTAGGCGAGCAGTACTTC.

This chain connects TRBV15 to TRBJ2-5, with D perhaps matching TRBD1 (5 bases). The CDR3 extends over 14 amino acids. CDR1 is LNHNV, CDR2 YYDKDF, per germline (reference sequence). Trimming removed 5 bases at V and 5 bases at J, with 15 bases between. The CDR3 spells CATSGRRVGETQYF. DNA of the CDR3: TGTGCCACCAGCGGGCGCAGGGTCGGGGAGACCCAGTACTTC. The variable domain in full, completed from reference TRBV15 and TRBJ2-5, reads DAMVIQNPRYQVTQFGKPVTLSCSQTLNHNVMYWYQQKSSQAPKLLFHYYDKDFNNEADTPDNFQSRRPNTSFCFLDIRSPGLGDTAMYLCATSGRRVGETQYFGPGTRLLVL.

The chain links TRBV7-2 to TRBJ2-5; 9 bases map to TRBD1. The V gene's germline CDR1 is SGHTA and CDR2 FQGNSA. V dropped 5 bases and J dropped 3; count of bases not matched to a gene: 4. This CDR3 is 14 amino acids long. The CDR3, as DNA: TGTGCCAGCAGCGCACAGGGGGCCAAAGAGACCCAGTACTTC. It encodes CASSAQGAKETQYF.